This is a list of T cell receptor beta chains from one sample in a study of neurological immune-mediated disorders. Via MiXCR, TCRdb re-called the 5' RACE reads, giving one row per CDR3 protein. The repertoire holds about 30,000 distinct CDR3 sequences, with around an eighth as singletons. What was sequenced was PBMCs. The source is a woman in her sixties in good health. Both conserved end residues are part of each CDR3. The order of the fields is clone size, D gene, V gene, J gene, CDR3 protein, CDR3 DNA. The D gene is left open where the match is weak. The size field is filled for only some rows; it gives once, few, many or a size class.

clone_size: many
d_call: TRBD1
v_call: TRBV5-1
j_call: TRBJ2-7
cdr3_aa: CASSLLDRGREHEQYF
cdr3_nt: TGCGCCAGCAGCTTACTAGACAGGGGAAGGGAACACGAGCAGTACTTC

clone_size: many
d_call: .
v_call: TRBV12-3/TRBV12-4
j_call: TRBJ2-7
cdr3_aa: CASSLAGGNYEQYF
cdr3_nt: TGTGCCAGCAGTTTAGCAGGGGGGAACTACGAGCAGTACTTC

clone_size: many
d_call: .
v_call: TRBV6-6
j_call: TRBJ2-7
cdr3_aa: CASSQRPGYEQYF
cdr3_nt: TGTGCCAGCAGTCAACGGCCCGGCTACGAGCAGTACTTC

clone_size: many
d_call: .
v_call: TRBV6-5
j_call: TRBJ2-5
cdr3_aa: CASSYSRQQETQYF
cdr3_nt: TGTGCCAGCAGTTACTCCCGACAGCAAGAGACCCAGTACTTC

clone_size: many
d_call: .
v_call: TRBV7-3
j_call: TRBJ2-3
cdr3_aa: CASSPSLADTQYF
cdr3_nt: TGTGCCAGCAGCCCCTCGCTGGCGGATACGCAGTATTTT

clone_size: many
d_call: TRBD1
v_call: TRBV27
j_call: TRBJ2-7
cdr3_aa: CASSSRDSPYEQYF
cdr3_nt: TGTGCCAGCAGTTCCCGGGACAGCCCTTACGAGCAGTACTTC

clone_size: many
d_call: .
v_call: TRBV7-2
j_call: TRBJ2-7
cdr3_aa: CASSFYVVPPGHEQYF
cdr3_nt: TGTGCCAGCAGCTTTTATGTGGTCCCCCCGGGGCACGAGCAGTACTTC

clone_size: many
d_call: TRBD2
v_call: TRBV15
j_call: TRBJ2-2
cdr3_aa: CATSRTSGGPGELFF
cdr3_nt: TGTGCCACCAGCAGGACTAGCGGGGGGCCCGGGGAGCTGTTTTTT

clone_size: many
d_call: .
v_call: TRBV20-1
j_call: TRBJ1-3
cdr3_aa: CSARPRRTSGNTIYF
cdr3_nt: TGCAGTGCTAGACCCCGGCGGACCTCTGGAAACACCATATATTTT

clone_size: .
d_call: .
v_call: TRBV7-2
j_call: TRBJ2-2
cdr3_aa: CANSLDPAMRELFF
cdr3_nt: TGTGCCAACAGCTTAGACCCAGCTATGAGGGAGCTGTTTTTT

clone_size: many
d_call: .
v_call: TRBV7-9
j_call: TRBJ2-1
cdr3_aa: CASSLDREKVSF
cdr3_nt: TGTGCCAGCAGCTTAGACAGGGAAAAGGTGTCGTTC

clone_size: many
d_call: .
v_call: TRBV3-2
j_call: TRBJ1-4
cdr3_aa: CVSSIGAHNEKLFF
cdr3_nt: TGTGTCAGCTCAATCGGCGCCCATAATGAAAAACTGTTTTTT

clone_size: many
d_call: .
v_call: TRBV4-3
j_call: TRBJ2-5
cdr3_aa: CASSQDTEGPSGETQYF
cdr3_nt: TGCGCCAGCAGCCAAGATACGGAGGGGCCGTCAGGGGAGACCCAGTACTTC

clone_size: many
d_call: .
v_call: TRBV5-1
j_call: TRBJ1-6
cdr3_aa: CASSLDSNSPLHF
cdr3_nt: TGCGCCAGCAGCTTGGACAGTAATTCACCCCTCCACTTT

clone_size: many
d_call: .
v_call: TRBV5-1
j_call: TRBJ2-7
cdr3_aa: CASSLAAGSTYEQYF
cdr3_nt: TGCGCCAGCAGCTTGGCCGCGGGGTCCACCTACGAGCAGTACTTC

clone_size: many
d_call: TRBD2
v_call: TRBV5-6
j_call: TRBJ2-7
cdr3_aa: CASSSLGRAFYEQYF
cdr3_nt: TGTGCCAGCAGCTCTCTCGGGAGGGCGTTCTACGAGCAGTACTTC

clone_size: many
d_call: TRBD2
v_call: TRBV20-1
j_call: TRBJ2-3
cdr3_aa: CSARDRLAGGTDTQYF
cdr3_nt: TGCAGTGCTAGAGATCGGCTAGCGGGGGGAACAGATACGCAGTATTTT

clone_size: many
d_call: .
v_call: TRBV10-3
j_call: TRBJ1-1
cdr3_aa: CAISQGLTGHEAFF
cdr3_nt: TGTGCCATCAGCCAGGGGCTTACAGGGCACGAAGCTTTCTTT

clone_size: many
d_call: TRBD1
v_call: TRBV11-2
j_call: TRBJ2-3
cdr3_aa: CASSLGGGITDTQYF
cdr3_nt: TGTGCCAGCAGCTTAGGAGGGGGCATCACAGATACGCAGTATTTT

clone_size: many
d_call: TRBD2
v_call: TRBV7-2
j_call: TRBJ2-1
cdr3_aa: CASSLRLAGAWNEQFF
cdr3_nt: TGTGCCAGCAGCTTACGCCTAGCGGGGGCCTGGAATGAGCAGTTCTTC

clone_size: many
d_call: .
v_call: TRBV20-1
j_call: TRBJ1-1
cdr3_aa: CSARDSGQRGRDTEAFF
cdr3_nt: TGCAGTGCTAGAGATTCGGGACAACGCGGGAGGGACACTGAAGCTTTCTTT

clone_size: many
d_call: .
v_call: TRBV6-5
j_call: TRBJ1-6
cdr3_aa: CASSQSGRGSSTSPLHF
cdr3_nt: TGTGCCAGCAGTCAATCGGGCCGTGGCTCAAGTACTTCACCCCTCCACTTT

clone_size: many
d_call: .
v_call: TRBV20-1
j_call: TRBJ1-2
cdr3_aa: CSARGSLSTGYGYTF
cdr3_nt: TGCAGTGCTAGAGGGAGTCTGTCCACGGGGTATGGCTACACCTTC

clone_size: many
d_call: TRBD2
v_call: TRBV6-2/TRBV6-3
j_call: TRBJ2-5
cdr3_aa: CASSYSRLAGSAQYF
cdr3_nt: TGTGCCAGCAGTTACTCGAGGCTAGCGGGGTCGGCTCAGTACTTC

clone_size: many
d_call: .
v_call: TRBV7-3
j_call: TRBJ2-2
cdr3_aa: CASSLYGSGELFF
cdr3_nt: TGTGCCAGCAGCTTATATGGGTCCGGGGAGCTGTTTTTT

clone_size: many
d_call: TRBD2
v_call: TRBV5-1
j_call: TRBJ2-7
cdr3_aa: CASSLGLAGKYEQYF
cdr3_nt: TGCGCCAGCAGCTTGGGGCTAGCGGGGAAATACGAGCAGTACTTC

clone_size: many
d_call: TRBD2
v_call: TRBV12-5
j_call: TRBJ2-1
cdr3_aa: CASGLLAGGEQFF
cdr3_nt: TGTGCTAGTGGTCTACTAGCGGGAGGTGAGCAGTTCTTC

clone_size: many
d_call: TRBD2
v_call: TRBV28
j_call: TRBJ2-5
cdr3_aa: CASSFSVGGETQYF
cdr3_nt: TGTGCCAGCAGTTTCTCTGTGGGGGGGGAGACCCAGTACTTC

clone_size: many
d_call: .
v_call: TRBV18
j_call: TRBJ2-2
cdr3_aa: CASSPRAEGNTGELFF
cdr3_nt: TGTGCCAGCTCACCACGGGCTGAGGGGAACACCGGGGAGCTGTTTTTT

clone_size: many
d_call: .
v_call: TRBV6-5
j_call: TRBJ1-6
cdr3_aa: CASSYGQVGGSYNSPLHF
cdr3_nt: TGTGCCAGCAGTTACGGGCAGGTCGGGGGCTCCTATAATTCACCCCTCCACTTT

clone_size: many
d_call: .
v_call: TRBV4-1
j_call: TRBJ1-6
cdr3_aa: CASSQSSLSPLHF
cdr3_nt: TGCGCCAGCAGCCAATCATCGCTTTCACCCCTCCACTTT

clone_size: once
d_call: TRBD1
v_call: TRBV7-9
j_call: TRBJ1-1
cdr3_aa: CASSSGGNTEAFF
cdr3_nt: TGTGCCAGCAGCTCAGGGGGGAACACTGAAGCTTTCTTT

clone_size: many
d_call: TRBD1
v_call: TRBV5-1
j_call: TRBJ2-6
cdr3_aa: CASSWDRGSGANVLTF
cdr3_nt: TGCGCCAGCAGCTGGGACAGGGGATCTGGGGCCAACGTCCTGACTTTC

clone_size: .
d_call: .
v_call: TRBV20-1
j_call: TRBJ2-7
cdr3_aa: CSARMPSWHEQYF
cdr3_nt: TGCAGTGCTAGAATGCCTAGCTGGCACGAGCAGTACTTC

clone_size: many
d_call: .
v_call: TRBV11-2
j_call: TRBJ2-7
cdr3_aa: CASSLSSYEQYF
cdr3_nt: TGTGCCAGCAGCTTGAGCTCCTACGAGCAGTACTTC

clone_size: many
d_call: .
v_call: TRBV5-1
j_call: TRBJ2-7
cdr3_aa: CASSLEQATEQYF
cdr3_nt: TGCGCCAGCAGCTTGGAACAGGCGACCGAGCAGTACTTC

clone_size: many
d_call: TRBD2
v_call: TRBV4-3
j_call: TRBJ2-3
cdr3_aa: CASSPRRTSGGAEDTQYF
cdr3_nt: TGCGCCAGCAGCCCCCGTAGGACTAGCGGGGGGGCGGAAGATACGCAGTATTTT

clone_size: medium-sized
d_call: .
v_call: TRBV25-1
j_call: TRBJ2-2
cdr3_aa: CASSEPGTVGELFF
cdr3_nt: TGTGCCAGCAGTGAGCCCGGGACGGTCGGGGAGCTGTTTTTT

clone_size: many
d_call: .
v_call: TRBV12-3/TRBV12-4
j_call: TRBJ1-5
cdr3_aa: CASSLVAGDQPQHF
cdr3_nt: TGTGCCAGCAGTTTAGTAGCTGGCGATCAGCCCCAGCATTTT

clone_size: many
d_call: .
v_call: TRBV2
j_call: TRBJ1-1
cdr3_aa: CASTFTGSTEAFF
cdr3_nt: TGTGCCAGTACTTTTACAGGGAGCACTGAAGCTTTCTTT

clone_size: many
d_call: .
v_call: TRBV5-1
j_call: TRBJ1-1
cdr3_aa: CASSFQGGRTEAFF
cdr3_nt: TGCGCCAGCAGCTTCCAAGGGGGACGGACTGAAGCTTTCTTT

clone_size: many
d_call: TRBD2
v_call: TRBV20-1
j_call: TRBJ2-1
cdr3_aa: CSATSGSYNEQFF
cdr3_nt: TGCAGTGCTACTAGCGGGTCCTACAATGAGCAGTTCTTC